These T cell receptor beta chains were read from a single sample in a study of blood T cells in healthy people across ages. TCRdb re-derived calls from the 5' RACE reads in MiXCR, one entry per CDR3 protein. Among approximately 1.5 million distinct CDR3 sequences listed, roughly 32% were seen once. The sequencing input was blood. All receptors derive from a woman aged 25 to 39 in good health. Both conserved end residues are part of each CDR3. D genes are given only for firm matches. The size of a clone is reported for some rows only, either as once, few or many, or as a class for expanded clones.

TRBV6-5	.	.	TRBJ2-5	TGTGCCAGCAGTTACTCCCAGACAGACGGGACCCAGTACTTC	CASSYSQTDGTQYF
TRBV19	.	few	TRBJ1-2	TGTGCCAGTAGCCCCGGGGCTAGAAACTATGGCTACACCTTC	CASSPGARNYGYTF
TRBV29-1	.	.	TRBJ1-2	TGCAGCGTTGCTGGGGAGAAAGGACTGGGCTACACCTTC	CSVAGEKGLGYTF
TRBV6-1	.	few	TRBJ1-1	TGTGCCAGTTGTGTCTCCAGTGGTTGGAACACTGAAGCTTTCTTT	CASCVSSGWNTEAFF
TRBV6-6	.	few	TRBJ2-3	TGTGCCAGCAGTAAAGACCACACAGATACGCAGTATTTT	CASSKDHTDTQYF
TRBV12-3/TRBV12-4	.	few	TRBJ1-4	TGTGCCAGCAGTTTGCGTGGCCTGGCTGAAAAACTGTTTTTT	CASSLRGLAEKLFF
TRBV20-1	.	once	TRBJ2-7	TGCAGTGCTAGAGTGAGTGGGGAGGCAGGAAACGAGCAGTACTTC	CSARVSGEAGNEQYF
TRBV5-1	.	many	TRBJ2-6	TGCGCCAGCAGCCAAGCCAGCTCTGGGGCCAACGTCCTGACTTTC	CASSQASSGANVLTF
TRBV11-1	TRBD2	.	TRBJ2-3	TGTGCCAGCAGCGGCGGGACAGCGGGACTAGCGGGACCGGGGTATACGCAGTATTTT	CASSGGTAGLAGPGYTQYF
TRBV29-1	TRBD1	few	TRBJ1-2	TGCAGCGCTGTGGACAGGGGGCTTGTTGGCTACACCTTC	CSAVDRGLVGYTF
TRBV4-1	.	.	TRBJ2-3	TGCGCCAGCAGCCAAGATCTTATAGCGCCCCCACAGATGAATACGCAGTATTTT	CASSQDLIAPPQMNTQYF
TRBV10-3	.	.	TRBJ2-7	TGTGCCACCCAGGGGGGACAATCCTACGAGCAGTACTTC	CATQGGQSYEQYF
TRBV20-1	.	.	TRBJ2-1	TGCAGTGCTTCACAGGGACCCTCCTGGAACAATGAGCAGTTCTTC	CSASQGPSWNNEQFF
TRBV28	TRBD1	.	TRBJ2-1	TGTGCCAGCAGCCCCCCGGGACAGGGGGCACCCAGCTCCTACAATGAGCAGTTCTTC	CASSPPGQGAPSSYNEQFF
TRBV5-8	.	.	TRBJ2-3	TGTGCCAGCAGCTTGGCCGTTGCGCCGACTAGCACAGATACGCAGTATTTT	CASSLAVAPTSTDTQYF
TRBV7-2	TRBD2	.	TRBJ2-3	TGTGCCAGCAGCAGTACCCGACTAGCGGGGGGGAAGGATACGCAGTATTTT	CASSSTRLAGGKDTQYF
TRBV19	.	.	TRBJ1-5	TGTGCCAGTAGAATAGACAGTTATAGCAATCAGCCCCAGCATTTT	CASRIDSYSNQPQHF
TRBV20-1	TRBD2	.	TRBJ2-7	TGCAGTGCTAGACTTCGCGGGACTAGGGGTGACGAGCAGTACTTC	CSARLRGTRGDEQYF
TRBV2	.	few	TRBJ2-3	TGTGCCAGCAGTTCCCCCAGGGACCCTCCACCGAATACGCAGTATTTT	CASSSPRDPPPNTQYF
TRBV7-9	TRBD1	few	TRBJ2-1	TGTGCCAGCAGCTTAGGGACAGGGGGTAACAATGAGCAGTTCTTC	CASSLGTGGNNEQFF
TRBV10-3	.	few	TRBJ2-5	TGTGCCATCAAAGTAGTTAGGGACCAGAGAGAGACCCAGTACTTC	CAIKVVRDQRETQYF
TRBV6-1	TRBD1	.	TRBJ1-5	TGTGCCAGCTGGGGCAGGGGGCAGAACAATCAGCCCCAGCATTTT	CASWGRGQNNQPQHF
TRBV5-1	TRBD2	few	TRBJ2-1	TGCGCCAGCAGCTTGTACCCCTCTCGGAGCGGGGGGTTTTTCGATGAGCAGTTCTTC	CASSLYPSRSGGFFDEQFF
TRBV9	TRBD2	few	TRBJ2-7	TGTGCCAGCAGCCCCAGGAGCGGGACTGGCTACGAGCAGTACTTC	CASSPRSGTGYEQYF
TRBV6-5	.	few	TRBJ2-1	TGTGCCAGCAGTTACGCCTCCGGGACTCGATCGAATGAGCAGTTCTTC	CASSYASGTRSNEQFF
TRBV20-1	.	.	TRBJ2-7	TGCAGTGCTAGGCGGGCCCCCTACGAGCAGTACTTC	CSARRAPYEQYF
TRBV2	TRBD2	few	TRBJ2-5	TGTGCCACTGAGCGGGACCTTAAAGAGACCCAGTACTTC	CATERDLKETQYF
TRBV4-1	.	many	TRBJ2-6	TGCGCCAGCAGCCAGGGCACAGGGACCGGGTCTGGGGCCAACGTCCTGACTTTC	CASSQGTGTGSGANVLTF
TRBV29-1	.	many	TRBJ2-5	TGCAGCGTGATACCGGGACGAGGTAATGGAGAGACCCAGTACTTC	CSVIPGRGNGETQYF
TRBV20-1	.	few	TRBJ1-2	TGCAGTGCTGGGGGAATCTATGGCTACACCTTC	CSAGGIYGYTF
TRBV9	.	few	TRBJ2-1	TGTGCCAGCAGCGGGAGGGGGTCTGACTCCTACAATGAGCAGTTCTTC	CASSGRGSDSYNEQFF
TRBV10-3	.	few	TRBJ2-7	TGTGCCATCAGTGAACAGGGAGACTCCTACGAGCAGTACTTC	CAISEQGDSYEQYF
TRBV12-3/TRBV12-4	TRBD2	few	TRBJ2-3	TGTGCCAGCAGTTTTTCTAGCGGGAAAGATACGCAGTATTTT	CASSFSSGKDTQYF
TRBV20-1	TRBD2	.	TRBJ2-5	TGCAGTGCCTCGACTAGCGGGACGGAGACCCAGTACTTC	CSASTSGTETQYF
TRBV5-1	.	.	TRBJ2-5	TGCGCCAGCAGCTTGGCCATAATAACAGGAGTTGAAGAGACCCAGTACTTC	CASSLAIITGVEETQYF
TRBV5-1	TRBD2	.	TRBJ2-1	TGCGCCAGCAGCTTGAGAGCGGGGGGCCTTAACAATGAGCAGTTCTTC	CASSLRAGGLNNEQFF
TRBV29-1	.	once	TRBJ1-2	TGCAGTGCTAGGGCCGGGACGAAGGACGGCTACACCTTC	CSARAGTKDGYTF
TRBV7-8	TRBD2	.	TRBJ2-3	TGTGCCAGCAGCTTAACCGGGGGGGGAGGAGATACGCAGTATTTT	CASSLTGGGGDTQYF
TRBV7-9	TRBD2	.	TRBJ2-7	TGTGCCAGCAGCTTAGTTTCCGGGAGGGAGCAGTACTTC	CASSLVSGREQYF
TRBV9	.	.	TRBJ2-3	TGTGCCAGCAGCCCTGGAGGGAGGAAGGGAGATACGCAGTATTTT	CASSPGGRKGDTQYF